Presented here are 21 T cell receptor beta chains from one specimen sequenced in a study of spatial heterogeneity in lung cancer (dated by TCRdb to between 2018 and 2021). Broader findings and caveats from the paper: The tumor nonsynonymous mutation count correlated with the number of expanded intratumoral alpha and beta TCRs.

Per the publication, the time point label means: sample taken at primary tumor resection. The library was made by 5' RACE. Sequencing used a NextSeq 500. TCRdb ran its own pipeline on the public reads, namely fastp trimming at Q25 and MiXCR clone calling, and kept in-frame beta chains. Each entry merges the rows of one CDR3 protein and shows their most common DNA and genes. For this sample there are tens of thousands of distinct CDR3 sequences; roughly 15% appear just once. The ten largest clones add up to 30% to 40% of the sample. These TCRs' antigens remain unknown. Sample: lung tumor tissue, taken at surgery. Receptor source: a female donor with early-stage non-small cell lung cancer.

In DNA form, the CDR3 reads TGCAGTGGGGAGGGACAGGGGCACAATGAGCAGTTCTTC. Translation gives CSGEGQGHNEQFF. This rearrangement joins TRBV20-1 to TRBJ2-1, with 10 bases aligning to TRBD1. CDR1 is DFQATT and CDR2 is SNEGSKA in the germline V gene (reference sequence). The CDR3 loop spans 13 amino acids. Trimming at V came to 7 bases and at J to 5 bases, leaving 5 bases not matched to a gene.

V is TRBV5-1 and J is TRBJ2-7, with D maybe TRBD1 (6 bases). CDR3 length equals 14 residues. Trimming stripped 7 bases from V and 2 bases from J, with 16 bases between. Germline V gene lookup returns CDR1 SGHRS and CDR2 YFSETQ. Here the CDR3 reads CASPRDTVAYEQYF. The DNA for the CDR3 is TGCGCCAGCCCCCGGGACACGGTAGCCTACGAGCAGTACTTC. The variable domain in full, completed from reference TRBV5-1 and TRBJ2-7, reads KAGVTQTPRYLIKTRGQQVTLSCSPISGHRSVSWYQQTPGQGLQFLFEYFSETQRNKGNFPGRFSGRQFSNSRSEMNVSTLELGDSALYLCASPRDTVAYEQYFGPGTRLTVT.

The rearrangement joins TRBV20-1 to TRBJ2-5; D might be TRBD1 (5 bases). The CDR3 sequence is 15 residues long. V was cut by 0 bases and J by 1 base, with 12 bases left in between. Germline CDR1 and CDR2: DFQATT and SNEGSKA (reference sequence). CDR3 nucleotide sequence: TGCAGTGCTAGAGACTCCAGGACATTCCAAGAGACCCAGTACTTC. It yields the protein CSARDSRTFQETQYF.

This clonotype was counted ten times or more. The gene calls are TRBV5-1 and TRBJ2-3, with 11 bases identical to TRBD1. There are 16 residues in the CDR3. V trimming: 1 base; J trimming: 9 bases; junction bases outside the gene matches: 10. Germline CDR1 reads SGHRS; CDR2 reads YFSETQ. The CDR3 loop is CASSLSAGQGVFTQYF. As DNA, the CDR3 is TGCGCCAGCAGCTTGTCCGCGGGACAGGGGGTGTTCACGCAGTATTTT.

The chain uses TRBV20-1 and TRBJ2-5, with D maybe TRBD2 (5 bases). CDR3 length: 11 residues. With 5 bases removed from V and 13 bases from J, the gap between germline ends came to 17 bases. Looked up from germline, CDR1 is DFQATT and CDR2 is SNEGSKA (reference sequence). The CDR3 nucleotides are TGCAGTGCTTTGAGGACTGCCTCGCCGTACTTC. Its translation is CSALRTASPYF.

The rearrangement links TRBV27 to TRBJ2-7, with D possibly matching TRBD1 (6 bases). CDR3 length: 14 amino acids. V gave up 5 bases and J gave up 6 bases, with 17 bases separating them. Germline loops: CDR1 MNHEY, CDR2 SMNVEV (reference sequence). CDR3 region: CASSAGAHRGEQYF. CDR3 coding DNA: TGTGCCAGCAGTGCAGGGGCCCACCGGGGCGAGCAGTACTTC.

This clonotype was recorded many times. DNA of the CDR3: TGTGCCAGCAGTTTTTCCGGGAGGGCCGCCGGGGAGCTGTTTTTT. Its translation: CASSFSGRAAGELFF. This sequence joins TRBV28 and TRBJ2-2, with TRBD2 identical over 8 bases. With V trimmed by 3 bases and J by 6 bases, 6 bases remained unmatched. Germline CDR1 and CDR2: MDHEN and SYDVKM. This CDR3 has 15 amino acids. Full variable domain (remainder filled in from reference TRBV28 and TRBJ2-2): DVKVTQSSRYLVKRTGEKVFLECVQDMDHENMFWYRQDPGLGLRLIYFSYDVKMKEKGDIPEGYSVSREKKERFSLILESASTNQTSMYLCASSFSGRAAGELFFGEGSRLTVL.

This clonotype came up a few times. The chain uses TRBV14 and TRBJ2-7; possibly TRBD1 or TRBD2 for D (5 bases each). The CDR3 has 15 residues. V lost 3 bases to trimming and J lost 6 bases, with 18 bases between them. Germline V gives CDR1 SGHDN, CDR2 FVKESK. CDR3 sequence: CASSHRLGESGEQYF. DNA for the CDR3: TGTGCCAGCAGCCACCGGCTGGGGGAGAGCGGCGAGCAGTACTTC.

V gene TRBV3-1 combines with J gene TRBJ2-3; D perhaps matches TRBD1 (5 bases). The V end was cut by 4 bases, the J end by 7 bases, with 9 bases between. The CDR3 extends over 12 amino acids. Germline V gene sequence: CDR1 LGHDT, CDR2 YNNKEL (reference sequence). CDR3 loop: CASSPGANTQYF. The CDR3 region has the DNA TGTGCCAGCAGCCCTGGGGCGAATACGCAGTATTTT.

This clonotype was detected ten times or more. This chain links TRBV18 with TRBJ2-6; D gene unclear. The CDR3 is 17 amino acids. Germline CDR1 is KGHSH and CDR2 is LQKENI. Trimming removed 0 bases from V and 0 bases from J, with 9 bases in between. CDR3 region: CASSPPGGASGANVLTF. In nucleotides, the CDR3 is TGTGCCAGCTCACCACCTGGCGGTGCCTCTGGGGCCAACGTCCTGACTTTC. The complete variable domain, with remaining parts taken from reference TRBV18 and TRBJ2-6, reads NAGVMQNPRHLVRRRGQEARLRCSPMKGHSHVYWYRQLPEEGLKFMVYLQKENIIDESGMPKERFSAEFPKEGPSILRIQQVVRGDSAAYFCASSPPGGASGANVLTFGAGSRLTVL.

In its sample, this clonotype ranks as medium-sized. The chain combines TRBV10-3 with TRBJ1-1; no firm D call. This CDR3 is 12 amino acids long. Germline CDR1 ENHRY, CDR2 SYGVKD. The germline V and J ends were trimmed by 4 bases and 7 bases, with 10 bases remaining between them. Here the CDR3 DNA reads TGTGCCATCAGTGTTGGGGTAGGTGAAGCTTTCTTT. It codes for CAISVGVGEAFF.

This sequence joins TRBV10-3 and TRBJ2-7, with 8 bases fitting TRBD2. The ends lost 3 bases at V and 4 bases at J; junction bases unmatched: 2. CDR1 and CDR2 from the germline V gene are ENHRY and SYGVKD. The CDR3 extends over 13 amino acids. CDR3 in DNA: TGTGCCATCAGTGAACCTAGCGGGTACGAGCAGTACTTC. It is translated as CAISEPSGYEQYF.

The table lists this clonotype with many counts. This chain connects TRBV5-1 to TRBJ2-3; D remains ambiguous. The germline V gene encodes CDR1 SGHRS and CDR2 YFSETQ. There are 13 residues in the CDR3. Trimming left V 3 bases short and J 0 bases short, with 5 bases between. The CDR3 region has the DNA TGCGCCAGCAGCTGGGGAAGCACAGATACGCAGTATTTT. It yields the protein CASSWGSTDTQYF.

The chain links TRBV5-1 to TRBJ2-7; a possible D gene is TRBD1 (6 bases). This CDR3 has 14 residues. From germline, CDR1 is SGHRS and CDR2 YFSETQ. Deletions cut 2 bases from V and 1 base from J, with 10 bases between. The CDR3 nucleotides read TGCGCCAGCAGCTTTGCAGACAGGTCCTACGAGCAGTACTTC. This codes for CASSFADRSYEQYF.

This clonotype was seen a handful of times. This sequence joins TRBV24-1 and TRBJ2-2, with D perhaps TRBD2 (5 bases). Germline loops: CDR1 KGHDR, CDR2 SFDVKD. There are 14 residues in the CDR3. The V end was cut by 10 bases, the J end by 0 bases, with 11 bases between. In DNA form, the CDR3 reads TGTGCCACGGGGAAGCGGTCGAACACCGGGGAGCTGTTTTTT. Translating gives CATGKRSNTGELFF.

By share of the sample, this clonotype is medium-sized. The CDR3 coding sequence is TGCAGTGCCCGGACAATGAACAATGAGCAGTTCTTC. It codes for CSARTMNNEQFF. The V call is TRBV20-1, the J call TRBJ2-1; possible D gene TRBD1, 5 bases. The CDR3 sequence is 12 residues long. CDR1 and CDR2 (germline): DFQATT, SNEGSKA (reference sequence). Trimming left V 6 bases short and J 5 bases short, with 11 bases between.

This clonotype has a handful of counts. The V and J genes are TRBV12-2 and TRBJ2-5; TRBD2 is the table's D call, not checked against the DNA. TRBV12-2 is annotated as a pseudogene. This CDR3 region has 20 residues. The CDR3, as DNA: TGTGCAAGTCGCTTACCCGCGTGGACTAGACGTTTTTTCAGACGGGGGACCCAGTACTTC. Translating gives CASRLPAWTRRFFRRGTQYF.

This clonotype was observed a few times. The DNA for the CDR3 is TGTGCCATCAGCGGTACTAGCGGGACAACCTACGAGCAGTACTTC. This gives the protein CAISGTSGTTYEQYF. The chain carries TRBV10-3 and TRBJ2-7, with 10 bases aligning to TRBD2. V shed 6 bases, J shed 2 bases, and the junction held 7 bases outside the gene matches. Germline CDR1 is ENHRY and CDR2 is SYGVKD. This CDR3 contains 15 residues.

This clonotype was seen ten or more times. The rearrangement links TRBV20-1 to TRBJ2-3, with D maybe TRBD2 (5 bases). This CDR3 is built from 14 residues. V lost 5 bases and J lost 0, with 12 bases in between. Germline CDR1 and CDR2: DFQATT and SNEGSKA (reference sequence). In DNA form, the CDR3 reads TGCAGTGCTCTTAGCGTTTACAGCACAGATACGCAGTATTTT. It codes for CSALSVYSTDTQYF.

The table lists this clonotype with many counts. The chain is built from TRBV5-6 and TRBJ1-1; D possibly corresponds to TRBD1 (5 bases). V was clipped by 4 bases and J by 5 bases, with 18 bases between them. Germline CDR1 SGHDT, CDR2 YYEEEE. The length of the CDR3 is 15 residues. CDR3 region: CASSPGDGLSTEAFF. CDR3 nucleotide sequence: TGTGCCAGCAGCCCGGGGGATGGACTAAGTACTGAAGCTTTCTTT.

Many counts were recorded for this clonotype. The V call is TRBV20-1, the J call TRBJ1-1; the D is unclear. The CDR3 is made up of 14 amino acids. The germline CDR1 and CDR2 sequences are DFQATT and SNEGSKA (reference sequence). V was pared by 1 base and J by 0 bases, with 9 bases between. The CDR3 nucleotides read TGCAGTGCTAGAGGGGCAGATTTGAACACTGAAGCTTTCTTT. This gives the protein CSARGADLNTEAFF.